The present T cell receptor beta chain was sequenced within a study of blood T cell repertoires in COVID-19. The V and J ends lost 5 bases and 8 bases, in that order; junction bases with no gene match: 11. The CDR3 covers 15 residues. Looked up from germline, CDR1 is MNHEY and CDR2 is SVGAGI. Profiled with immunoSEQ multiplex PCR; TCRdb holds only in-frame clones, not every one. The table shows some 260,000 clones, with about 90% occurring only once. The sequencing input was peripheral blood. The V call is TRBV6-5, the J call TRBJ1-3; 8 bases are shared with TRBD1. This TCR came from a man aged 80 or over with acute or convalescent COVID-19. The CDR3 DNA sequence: TGTGCCAGCAGTACCCCCGGACAGGGAGGATACACCATATATTTT. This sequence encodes CASSTPGQGGYTIYF.